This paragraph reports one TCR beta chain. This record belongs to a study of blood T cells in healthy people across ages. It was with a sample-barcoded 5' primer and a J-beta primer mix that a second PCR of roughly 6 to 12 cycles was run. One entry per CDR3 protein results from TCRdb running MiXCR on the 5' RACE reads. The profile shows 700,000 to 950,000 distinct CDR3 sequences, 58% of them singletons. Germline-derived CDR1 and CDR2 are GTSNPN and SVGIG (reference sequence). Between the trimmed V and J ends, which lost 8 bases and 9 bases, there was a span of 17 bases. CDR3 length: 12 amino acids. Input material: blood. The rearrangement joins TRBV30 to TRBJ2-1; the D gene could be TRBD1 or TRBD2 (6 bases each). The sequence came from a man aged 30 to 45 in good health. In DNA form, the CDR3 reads TGTGCCCGGTCGGGGGCGTTGGGTGAGCAGTTCTTC. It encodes CARSGALGEQFF.